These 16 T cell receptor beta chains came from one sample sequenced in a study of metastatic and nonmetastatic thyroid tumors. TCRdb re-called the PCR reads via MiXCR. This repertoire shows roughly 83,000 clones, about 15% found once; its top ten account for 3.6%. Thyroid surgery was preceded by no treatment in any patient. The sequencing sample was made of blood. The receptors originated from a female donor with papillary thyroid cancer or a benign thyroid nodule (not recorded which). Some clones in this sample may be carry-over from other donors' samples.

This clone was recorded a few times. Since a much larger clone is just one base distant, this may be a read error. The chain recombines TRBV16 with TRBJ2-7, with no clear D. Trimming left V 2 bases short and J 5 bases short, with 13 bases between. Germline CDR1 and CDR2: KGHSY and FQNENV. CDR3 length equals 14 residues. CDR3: CASSQHNPFNEQYF. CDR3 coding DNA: TGTGCCAGCAGCCAACATAATCCCTTTAACGAGCAGTACTTC.

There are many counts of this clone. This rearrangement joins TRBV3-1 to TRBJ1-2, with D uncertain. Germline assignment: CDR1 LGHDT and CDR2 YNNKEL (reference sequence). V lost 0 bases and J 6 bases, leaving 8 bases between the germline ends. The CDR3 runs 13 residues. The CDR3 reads CASSQDIGHGYTF. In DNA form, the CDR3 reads TGTGCCAGCAGCCAAGACATAGGGCATGGCTACACCTTC.

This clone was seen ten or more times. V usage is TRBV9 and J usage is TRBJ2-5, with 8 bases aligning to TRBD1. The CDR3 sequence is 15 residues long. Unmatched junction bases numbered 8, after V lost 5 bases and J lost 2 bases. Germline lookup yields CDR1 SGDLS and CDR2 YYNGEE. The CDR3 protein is CASSLGQGWQETQYF. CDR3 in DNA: TGTGCCAGCAGTCTAGGACAGGGATGGCAAGAGACCCAGTACTTC.

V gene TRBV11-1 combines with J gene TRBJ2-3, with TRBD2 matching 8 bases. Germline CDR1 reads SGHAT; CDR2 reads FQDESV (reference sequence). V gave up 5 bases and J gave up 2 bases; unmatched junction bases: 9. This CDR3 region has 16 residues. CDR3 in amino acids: CASSPGRGALTDTQYF. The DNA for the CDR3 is TGTGCCAGCAGCCCCGGGAGGGGGGCCCTCACAGATACGCAGTATTTT.

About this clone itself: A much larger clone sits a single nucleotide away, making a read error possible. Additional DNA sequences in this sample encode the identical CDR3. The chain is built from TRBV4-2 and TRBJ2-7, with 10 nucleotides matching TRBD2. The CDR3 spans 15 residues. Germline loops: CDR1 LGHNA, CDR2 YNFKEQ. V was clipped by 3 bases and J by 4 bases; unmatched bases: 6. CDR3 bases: TGTGCCAGCAGCCAGGACCTAGCGGGGGATTACGAGCAGTACTTC. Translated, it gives CASSQDLAGDYEQYF.

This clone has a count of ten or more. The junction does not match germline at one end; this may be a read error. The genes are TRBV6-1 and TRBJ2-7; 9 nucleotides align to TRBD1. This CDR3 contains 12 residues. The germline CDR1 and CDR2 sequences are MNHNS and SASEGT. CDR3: CASSKPRDRVHF. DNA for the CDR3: TGTGCCAGCAGTAAACCCCGGGACAGGGTTCACTTC.

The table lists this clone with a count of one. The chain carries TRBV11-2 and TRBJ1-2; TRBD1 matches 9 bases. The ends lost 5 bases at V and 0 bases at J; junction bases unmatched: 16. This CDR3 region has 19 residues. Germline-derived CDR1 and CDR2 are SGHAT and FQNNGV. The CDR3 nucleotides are TGTGCCAGCAGCCCCCGACGGGTACAGGGGGCAGGATCTAACTATGGCTACACCTTC. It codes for CASSPRRVQGAGSNYGYTF.

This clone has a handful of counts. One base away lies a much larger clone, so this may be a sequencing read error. The CDR3 protein is CASSLDDKSVELFF. The CDR3 nucleotides are TGTGCCAGCAGTTTAGACGATAAATCCGTGGAGCTGTTTTTT. The chain links TRBV27 to TRBJ2-2, with D hard to call. V was clipped by 2 bases and J by 10 bases, with 14 bases between them. The germline V gene encodes CDR1 MNHEY and CDR2 SMNVEV (reference sequence). This CDR3 has 14 amino acids.

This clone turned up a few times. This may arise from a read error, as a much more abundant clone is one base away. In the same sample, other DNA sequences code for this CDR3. CDR3 sequence reads: CASSLRDRVFAGANVLTF. CDR3 nucleotide sequence: TGCGCCAGCAGTTTGAGGGACAGGGTGTTCGCTGGGGCCAACGTCCTGACTTTC. The chain couples TRBV5-1 to TRBJ2-6, with 9 bases fitting TRBD1. Per the germline V gene, CDR1 is SGHRS and CDR2 is YFSETQ. Trimming at V came to 5 bases and at J to 2 bases, leaving 11 bases not matched to a gene. The CDR3 totals 18 residues.

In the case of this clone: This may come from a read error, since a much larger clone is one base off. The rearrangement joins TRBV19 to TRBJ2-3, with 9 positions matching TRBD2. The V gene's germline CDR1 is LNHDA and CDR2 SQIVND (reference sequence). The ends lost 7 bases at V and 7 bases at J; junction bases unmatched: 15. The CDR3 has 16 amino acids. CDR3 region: CASMREGTAGYYTQYF. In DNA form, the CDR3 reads TGTGCCAGTATGCGGGAGGGAACGGCCGGGTACTATACGCAGTATTTT.

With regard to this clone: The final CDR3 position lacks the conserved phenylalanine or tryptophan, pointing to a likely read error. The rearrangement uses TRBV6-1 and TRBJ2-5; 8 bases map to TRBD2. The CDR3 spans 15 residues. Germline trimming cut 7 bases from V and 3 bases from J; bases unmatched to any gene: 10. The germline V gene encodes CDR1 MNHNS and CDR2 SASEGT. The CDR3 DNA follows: TGTGCCAGCACGCCGGGGGAAGCGGGGGAAGAGACCCAGTACTTA. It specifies CASTPGEAGEETQYL.

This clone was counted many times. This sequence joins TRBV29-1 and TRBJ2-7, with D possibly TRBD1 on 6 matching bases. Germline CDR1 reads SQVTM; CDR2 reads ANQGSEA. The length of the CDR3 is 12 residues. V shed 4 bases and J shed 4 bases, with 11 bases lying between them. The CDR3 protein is CSVGGRGYEQYF. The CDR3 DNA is TGCAGCGTTGGGGGCAGGGGTTACGAGCAGTACTTC.

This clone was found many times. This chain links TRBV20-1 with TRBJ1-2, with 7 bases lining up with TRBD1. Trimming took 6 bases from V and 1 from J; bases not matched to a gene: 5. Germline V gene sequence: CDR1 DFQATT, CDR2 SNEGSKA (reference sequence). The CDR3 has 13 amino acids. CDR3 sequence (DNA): TGCAGTGCCGGGGACAGTTTTAACTATGGCTACACCTTC. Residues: CSAGDSFNYGYTF.

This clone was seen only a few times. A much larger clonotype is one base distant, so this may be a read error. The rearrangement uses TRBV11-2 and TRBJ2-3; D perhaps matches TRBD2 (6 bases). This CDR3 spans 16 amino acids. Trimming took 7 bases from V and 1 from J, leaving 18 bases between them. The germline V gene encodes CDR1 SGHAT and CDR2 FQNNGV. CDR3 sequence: CASIPRDGRRTDTQYF. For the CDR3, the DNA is TGTGCCAGCATCCCGCGGGACGGCCGACGCACAGATACGCAGTATTTT.

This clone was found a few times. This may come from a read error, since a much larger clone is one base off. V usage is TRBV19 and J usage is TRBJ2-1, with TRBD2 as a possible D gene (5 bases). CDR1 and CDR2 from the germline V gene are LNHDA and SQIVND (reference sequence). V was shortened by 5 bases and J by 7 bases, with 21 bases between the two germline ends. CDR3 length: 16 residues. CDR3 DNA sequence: TGTGCCAGTAGTGTGACCCCGGTATCTCCGGGGAATGAGCAGTTCTTC. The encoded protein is CASSVTPVSPGNEQFF. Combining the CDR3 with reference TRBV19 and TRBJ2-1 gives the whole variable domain DGGITQSPKYLFRKEGQNVTLSCEQNLNHDAMYWYRQDPGQGLRLIYYSQIVNDFQKGDIAEGYSVSREKKESFPLTVTSAQKNPTAFYLCASSVTPVSPGNEQFFGPGTRLTVL.

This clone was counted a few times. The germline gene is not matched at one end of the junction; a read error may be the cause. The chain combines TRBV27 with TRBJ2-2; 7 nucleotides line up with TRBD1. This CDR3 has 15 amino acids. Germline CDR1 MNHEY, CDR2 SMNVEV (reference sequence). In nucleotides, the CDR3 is TGTGCCAGCATTCCAGGACAGGCCGCCACCGGCGAGCTGTTTTTT. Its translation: CASIPGQAATGELFF.